This T cell receptor (beta chain) was captured by sequencing in a study of CD8 T cells in ankylosing spondylitis. Scientists made TCR beta libraries using quantitative 5'-RACE with molecular barcodes. TCRdb used MiXCR to reprocess the 5' RACE reads, holding one entry per CDR3 protein. The sample includes approximately 400,000 distinct CDR3 sequences, over 15% of them seen just once. Findings and limits, study-wide: Disease-linked clones were reportedly significantly enriched in matched ankylosing spondylitis synovial fluid. As for the disease-linked clones, they showed a CD8+ phenotype and occurred at relatively low frequencies in peripheral blood. A motif in TCR beta, a set of under ten highly homologous variants, appeared characteristic of ankylosing spondylitis blood.

Turning to this clonotype: What it binds is not known.

The TCR comes from a male donor with ankylosing spondylitis. Material for sequencing was blood, either unsorted or a sorted T cell fraction (not recorded which).

The CDR3 sequence is CASSPPDREAYEQYF. In DNA, the CDR3 is TGTGCCAGCTCACCACCGGACAGGGAGGCATACGAGCAGTACTTC. This rearrangement joins TRBV18 to TRBJ2-7; 8 nucleotides align to TRBD1. Germline V gene sequence: CDR1 KGHSH, CDR2 LQKENI. Unmatched junction bases numbered 5, after V lost 0 bases and J lost 4 bases. The CDR3 runs 15 residues.